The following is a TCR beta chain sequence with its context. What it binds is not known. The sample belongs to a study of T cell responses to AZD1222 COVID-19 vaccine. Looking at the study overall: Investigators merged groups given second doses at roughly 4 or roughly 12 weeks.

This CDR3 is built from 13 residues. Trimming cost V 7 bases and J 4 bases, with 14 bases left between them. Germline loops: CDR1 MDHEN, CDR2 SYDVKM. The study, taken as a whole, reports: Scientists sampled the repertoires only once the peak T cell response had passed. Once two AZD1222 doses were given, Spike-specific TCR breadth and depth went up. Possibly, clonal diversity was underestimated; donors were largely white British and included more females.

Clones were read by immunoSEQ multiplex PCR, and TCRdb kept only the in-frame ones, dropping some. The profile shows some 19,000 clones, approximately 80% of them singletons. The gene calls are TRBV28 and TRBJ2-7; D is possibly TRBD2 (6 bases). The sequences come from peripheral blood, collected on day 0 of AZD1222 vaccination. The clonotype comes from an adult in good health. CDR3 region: CASNGGGFYEQYF. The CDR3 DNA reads TGTGCCAGCAACGGCGGAGGGTTTTACGAGCAGTACTTC.